These T cell receptor beta chains were read from a single sample in a study of CD8 T cells in Susac syndrome. TCRdb re-analysed the immunoSEQ multiplex PCR reads in MiXCR, keeping a single row per CDR3 protein. The table lists about 120,000 distinct CDR3 sequences, less than 95% of them singletons. The sample consisted of CD4+ T cells from PBMCs. The receptors come from a human donor in good health. The CDR3 runs from the conserved cysteine through the conserved F or W. The D gene is left open where the match is weak. Clone size is stated in some rows and not others, as once, few, many or a class when expanded.

>TRBV5-1|.|.|TRBJ2-4
CASSQGPISIQYF
TGCGCCAGCAGCCAAGGGCCTATTAGCATTCAGTACTTC
>TRBV20-1|TRBD1|.|TRBJ1-1
CSARPGTGGTETFF
TGCAGTGCTAGACCCGGGACAGGGGGCACTGAAACTTTCTTT
>TRBV5-1|TRBD1|.|TRBJ2-7
CASSPPGQGLKQYF
TGCGCCAGCAGCCCTCCGGGACAGGGGCTTAAGCAGTACTTC
>TRBV9|.|.|TRBJ2-3
CASSVAPWDKTDTQYF
TGTGCCAGCAGCGTAGCTCCATGGGACAAGACAGATACGCAGTATTTT
>TRBV28|.|.|TRBJ2-3
CASRNGGTDTQYF
TGTGCCAGCCGCAACGGGGGCACAGATACGCAGTATTTT
>TRBV6-6|.|.|TRBJ2-3
CASNPPASADTQYF
TGTGCCAGTAACCCCCCGGCTTCCGCAGATACGCAGTATTTT
>TRBV28|TRBD2|.|TRBJ2-5
CASSDSGSGQETQYF
TGTGCCAGCAGCGATAGCGGGAGCGGCCAAGAGACCCAGTACTTC
>TRBV24-1|.|.|TRBJ1-5
CATNAHNRSNQPQHF
TGTGCCACCAATGCCCACAATCGGAGCAATCAGCCCCAGCATTTT
>TRBV29-1|TRBD2|.|TRBJ2-2
CSVAGGFRTGELFF
TGCAGCGTTGCGGGGGGATTCCGCACCGGGGAGCTGTTTTTT
>TRBV2|.|.|TRBJ2-6
CASSEGQPGANVLTF
TGTGCCAGCAGTGAAGGACAGCCTGGGGCCAACGTCCTGACTTTC
>TRBV4-3|.|.|TRBJ2-7
CASSPATEAHEQYF
TGCGCCAGCAGCCCAGCAACGGAGGCCCACGAGCAGTACTTC
>TRBV4-3|.|.|TRBJ2-5
CASSPNGGRETQYF
TGCGCCAGCAGTCCCAATGGGGGGCGGGAGACCCAGTACTTC
>TRBV5-1|.|.|TRBJ1-1
CASSALQGGGGEAFF
TGCGCCAGCAGCGCCTTACAGGGCGGCGGGGGTGAAGCTTTCTTT
>TRBV2|TRBD1|.|TRBJ1-2
CASSEAIQGAKGYTF
TGTGCCAGCAGTGAAGCGATACAGGGGGCGAAGGGCTACACCTTC
>TRBV19|.|.|TRBJ2-7
CASSHLQGSSYEQYF
TGTGCCAGTAGTCACCTCCAGGGGTCCTCCTACGAGCAGTACTTC
>TRBV5-1|.|once|TRBJ2-1
CASSLGQGKNEQFF
TGCGCCAGCAGCTTGGGGCAGGGGAAGAATGAGCAGTTCTTC
>TRBV28|.|.|TRBJ1-4
CASRYRRSMILFF
TGTGCCAGCCGCTACCGGAGATCGATGATACTGTTTTTT
>TRBV7-2|TRBD2|.|TRBJ2-7
CASSFPSGSYEQYF
TGTGCCAGCAGCTTTCCTAGCGGCTCCTACGAGCAGTACTTC
>TRBV6-5|TRBD2|.|TRBJ2-1
CASSYVGLAGENEQFF
TGTGCCAGCAGTTACGTCGGACTAGCGGGAGAGAATGAGCAGTTCTTC
>TRBV7-2|.|.|TRBJ2-1
CASSSGVGAHNEQFF
TGTGCCAGCAGCTCAGGGGTAGGGGCACACAATGAGCAGTTCTTC
>TRBV28|.|.|TRBJ2-3
CASSLWEIAFSTDTQYF
TGTGCCAGCAGTTTATGGGAGATAGCGTTTAGCACAGATACGCAGTATTTT
>TRBV24-1|.|.|TRBJ2-5
CATSEDNQETQYF
TGTGCCACCAGTGAGGACAACCAAGAGACCCAGTACTTC
>TRBV30|.|.|TRBJ1-1
CAWNRRGVTEAFF
TGTGCCTGGAACCGACGGGGGGTCACTGAAGCTTTCTTT
>TRBV18|.|.|TRBJ1-2
CASSPRTGTGGVGYTF
TGTGCCAGCTCACCACGAACCGGGACGGGGGGGGTCGGCTACACCTTC
>TRBV6-6|.|.|TRBJ2-5
CASGRGGAETQYF
TGTGCCAGCGGCCGAGGGGGGGCCGAGACCCAGTACTTC
>TRBV10-3|TRBD1|.|TRBJ2-5
CAISGTGTVERETQYF
TGTGCCATCAGTGGGACCGGGACAGTGGAACGAGAGACCCAGTACTTC
>TRBV5-4|.|.|TRBJ2-2
CASSFGQSNTGELFF
TGTGCCAGCAGCTTCGGGCAGTCGAACACCGGGGAGCTGTTTTTT
>TRBV6-5|.|.|TRBJ1-1
CASSYDAVHVNTEAFF
TGTGCCAGCAGTTACGATGCAGTTCATGTTAACACTGAAGCTTTCTTT
>TRBV19|.|.|TRBJ2-1
CASSIHPAVPEQFF
TGTGCCAGTAGTATCCATCCAGCAGTCCCTGAGCAGTTCTTC
>TRBV2|.|.|TRBJ1-5
CASSDRDSNQPQHF
TGTGCCAGCAGTGACAGGGATAGCAATCAGCCCCAGCATTTT
>TRBV25-1|.|once|TRBJ2-5
CASSDRWSQETQYF
TGTGCCAGCAGTGATCGGTGGAGCCAAGAGACCCAGTACTTC
>TRBV30|TRBD1|.|TRBJ1-1
CASDRGSAEAFF
TGTGCCTCTGACAGGGGATCAGCTGAAGCTTTCTTT
>TRBV7-9|.|.|TRBJ2-1
CASSSDFF
TGTGCCAGCAGCTCCGATTTCTTC
>TRBV6-5|.|.|TRBJ1-1
CASSQQTDTEAFF
TGTGCCAGCAGTCAACAGACAGACACTGAAGCTTTCTTT
>TRBV6-5|TRBD2|.|TRBJ2-7
CASSYGITSGSYEQYF
TGTGCCAGCAGCTACGGGATTACTAGCGGTTCCTACGAGCAGTACTTC
>TRBV12-3/TRBV12-4|TRBD2|once|TRBJ2-2
CASSHSGSRTGELFF
TGTGCCAGCAGTCATAGCGGGAGTCGTACCGGGGAGCTGTTTTTT
>TRBV7-2|.|.|TRBJ2-6
CASSNNPGAGANVLTF
TGTGCCAGCAGCAACAACCCGGGCGCGGGGGCCAACGTCCTGACTTTC
>TRBV5-4|.|.|TRBJ1-1
CASSLGGNGAFF
TGTGCCAGCAGCTTAGGGGGGAACGGAGCTTTCTTT
>TRBV19|.|.|TRBJ1-5
CASSIRGVAGNQPQHF
TGTGCCAGTAGTATCCGAGGGGTGGCGGGCAATCAGCCCCAGCATTTT
>TRBV27|TRBD1|.|TRBJ2-7
CASSRTGGPYEQYF
TGTGCCAGCAGTCGGACAGGGGGCCCCTACGAGCAGTACTTC
>TRBV6-2/TRBV6-3|.|.|TRBJ2-1
CASSYWVAARNEQFF
TGTGCCAGCAGTTATTGGGTAGCGGCGAGGAATGAGCAGTTCTTC
>TRBV29-1|TRBD1|.|TRBJ2-7
CSVRDRVGEQYF
TGCAGCGTAAGGGACAGGGTGGGCGAGCAGTACTTC
>TRBV20-1|.|.|TRBJ1-1
CSASNTIGLLELNTEAFF
TGCAGTGCTAGTAACACCATTGGACTGCTTGAACTGAACACTGAAGCTTTCTTT